This is a list of T cell receptor beta chains from one sample in a study of blood T cells in healthy people across ages. TCRdb reprocessed the 5' RACE reads via MiXCR and lists one record per CDR3 protein. The sample includes 450,000 to 650,000 distinct CDR3 sequences, under 30% of them seen just once. This sample was also put to use in a study of T cells of mothers and their children.

The sample comprised blood. The receptors were sampled from a boy aged 10-17 years in good health. Each CDR3 is given with its conserved first and last residue. D genes are given only for firm matches. A row's size may be missing; if present it is once, few, many or a size class.

few,TRBV5-1,TRBJ2-3,TRBD1,TGCGCCAGCAGCGGGCCGGACAGGGTCTTACGGACAGATACGCAGTATTTT,CASSGPDRVLRTDTQYF
-,TRBV4-1,TRBJ2-5,TRBD2,TGCGCCAGCAGCCAAGACTGGGACTACGGGAAGACCCAGTACTTC,CASSQDWDYGKTQYF
-,TRBV5-1,TRBJ2-6,-,TGCGCCAGCAGCTTCAATCCCCAGGCAGTCGCCTTCTCTGGGGCCAACGTCCTGACTTTC,CASSFNPQAVAFSGANVLTF
-,TRBV11-2,TRBJ2-1,-,TGTGCCAGCAGCTTAGATACCGCCGGATACAATGAGCAGTTCTTC,CASSLDTAGYNEQFF
-,TRBV27,TRBJ2-5,TRBD2,TGTGCCAGCAGTAAGGGGACTAGCGGGCAAGAGACCCAGTACTTC,CASSKGTSGQETQYF
-,TRBV5-5,TRBJ2-1,TRBD2,TGTGCCAGCAGCTTTGGGACACGACTAGCGGGAAATGAGCAGTTCTTC,CASSFGTRLAGNEQFF
-,TRBV6-5,TRBJ2-7,-,TGTGCCAGCAGTTACTCGATAAGCCCGGGACTTCAGCAGTACTTC,CASSYSISPGLQQYF
many,TRBV12-3/TRBV12-4,TRBJ1-5,-,TGTGCCAGCAGTCTTCAGGGAGGTCAGCCCCAGCATTTT,CASSLQGGQPQHF
-,TRBV7-9,TRBJ2-7,TRBD1,TGTGCCAGCAGCTTTCGACAGGGTTTGAATTCCTACGAGCAGTACTTC,CASSFRQGLNSYEQYF
many,TRBV6-2/TRBV6-3,TRBJ2-3,TRBD1,TGTGCCAGCAGTTACGGACAGGGGGCAGATACGCAGTATTTT,CASSYGQGADTQYF
few,TRBV29-1,TRBJ2-5,TRBD2,TGCAGCGTCGAACTAGCGGGAGAGGTGGAGACCCAGTACTTC,CSVELAGEVETQYF
-,TRBV6-2/TRBV6-3,TRBJ2-3,-,TGTGCCTGTCATATGGGTCAGTTGGGCACAGATACGCAGTATTTT,CACHMGQLGTDTQYF
few,TRBV29-1,TRBJ2-7,TRBD1,TGCAGCGTTGCGGCAGGGGGAAGCTCCTACGAGCAGTACTTC,CSVAAGGSSYEQYF
few,TRBV12-5,TRBJ1-2,-,TGTGCTAGTGGTTTGATAGGGACGGGTTATGGCTACACCTTC,CASGLIGTGYGYTF
many,TRBV12-3/TRBV12-4,TRBJ2-5,-,TGTGCCAGCACCCCCGGGGAGACCCAGTACTTC,CASTPGETQYF
few,TRBV7-2,TRBJ2-7,-,TGTGCCAGCAGCTTAATTACAGGCTCCTACGAGCAGTACTTC,CASSLITGSYEQYF
few,TRBV6-2/TRBV6-3,TRBJ1-1,-,TGTGCCAGCAGTTACTCTGGGGGGGCAGGGGAGGAGGAAGCTTTCTTT,CASSYSGGAGEEEAFF
-,TRBV5-1,TRBJ2-7,TRBD2,TGCGCCAGCAGCTTGGCCCCAGGTGGGACTAGGCATCCCTACGAGCAGTACTTC,CASSLAPGGTRHPYEQYF
few,TRBV27,TRBJ2-5,TRBD2,TGTGCCAGCAGTCCTACCCACCCATATATGCAGCGGGAGCAAGAGATCCAGTACTTC,CASSPTHPYMQREQEIQYF
-,TRBV20-1,TRBJ2-7,TRBD1,TGCAGTGCCCTGGGACAGCAGGGTAAGGAGCAGTACTTC,CSALGQQGKEQYF
-,TRBV5-1,TRBJ2-3,-,TGCGCCAGCAGCTTGGAGGCAGGGCCAGATACGCAGTATTTT,CASSLEAGPDTQYF
once,TRBV4-1,TRBJ2-2,-,TGCGCCAGCAGCCAGGGGGCGATGGGGGAAGGGGAGCTGTTTTTT,CASSQGAMGEGELFF
-,TRBV9,TRBJ2-2,TRBD2,TGTGCCAGCAGCCCCTGGACTAGCGGGATTGTCGGGGAGCTGTTTTTT,CASSPWTSGIVGELFF